Given below is one T cell receptor beta chain in context. The antigen it recognizes is unknown. No per-base quality is available; no much larger clone lies one base away. The germline V and J ends show losses of 3 bases and 6 bases respectively, and no gene match explains 7 bases of the junction. CDR1 and CDR2, looked up from the germline V gene, are SGHRS and YFSETQ. The CDR3 sequence holds 15 residues, the cysteine and phenylalanine included. Only the CDR3 DNA stays, 45 bases, in frame from base 1. Per the publication, the treatment or condition label means: allogeneic hematopoietic cell transplantation with graft depleted of TCRalphabeta T cells and CD19 B cells. The children who served as transplant recipients had been given grafts of TCRalphabeta/CD19-depleted allogeneic hematopoietic cells. This entry is derived from a study of T-cell reconstitution after alpha-beta-depleted transplantation in children (dated by TCRdb to the mid-2010s). Background for the entire study: The study quantitatively tracked T-cell immune reconstitution after TCRalphabeta/CD19-depleted allogeneic hematopoietic cell transplantation in children using TCR repertoire profiling. The research as a whole found: Over the following months the frequencies of hyperexpanded clones went down, and after one year T-cell counts and TCRbeta diversity were mostly credited to newly produced T cells. About two months after transplant, the apparently early recovery of alphabetaT-cell counts reportedly depended on just several hundred clones that had expanded rapidly and came from non-depleted graft cells. In some patients, the high TCRbeta diversity seen at day 60 was put down to recipient T cells and intrathymic progenitors that had survived conditioning.

The library was produced with PCR. Data came from an Illumina HiSeq 2500. TCR libraries were prepared with molecular barcoding, using unique molecular identifiers to normalize TCRbeta repertoire quantification. TCRdb reanalyzed the raw reads on its own, using fastp at Q25 for trimming and MiXCR for clone calling, and kept in-frame beta chains. Merged by CDR3 protein, the rows form single entries marked with the most common genes and DNA. Present in this sample are around 450,000 distinct CDR3 sequences, around 15% of which were seen just once. Together, the top ten hold roughly 29% of the sample. The specimen was PBMCs, mostly from graft donor cells, collected 360 days after TCRalphabeta/CD19-depleted stem cell transplant. This chain joins TRBV5-1 to TRBJ2-7; 12 central nucleotides agree with TRBD2. The origin of this receptor is a boy under two years old who had a stem cell transplant for Wiskott-Aldrich syndrome, so the T cells may come from the graft donor. This receptor has the CDR3 CASSSPTSGRGEQYF. The DNA sequence is as follows: TGCGCCAGCAGCTCGCCGACTAGCGGGAGAGGCGAGCAGTACTTC.